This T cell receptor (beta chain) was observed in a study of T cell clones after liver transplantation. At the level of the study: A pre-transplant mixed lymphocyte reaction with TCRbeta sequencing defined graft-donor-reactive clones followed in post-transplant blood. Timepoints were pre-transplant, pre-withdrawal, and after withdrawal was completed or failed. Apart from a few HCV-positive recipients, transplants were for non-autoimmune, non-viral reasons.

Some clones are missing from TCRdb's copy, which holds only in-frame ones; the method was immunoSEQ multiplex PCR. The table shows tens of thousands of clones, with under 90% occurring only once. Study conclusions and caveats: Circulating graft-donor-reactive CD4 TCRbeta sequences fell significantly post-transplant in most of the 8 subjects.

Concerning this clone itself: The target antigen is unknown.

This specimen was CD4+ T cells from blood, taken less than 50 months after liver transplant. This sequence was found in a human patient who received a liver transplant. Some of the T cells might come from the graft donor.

CDR3 bases: TGTGCCAGCCACGGTGCCCTAGGCACAGATACGCAGTATTTT. Protein sequence: CASHGALGTDTQYF. The V and J genes are TRBV28 and TRBJ2-3; unclear D gene. The V end lost 8 bases, the J end lost 1 base, and 13 bases lay between the germline ends. The CDR3 is 14 amino acids. Germline CDR1 reads MDHEN; CDR2 reads SYDVKM.